The 7 T cell receptor beta chains in this list originate from one sample, sequenced in a study of blood T cell repertoires in COVID-19. Clones were sequenced by immunoSEQ multiplex PCR, and TCRdb holds only the in-frame ones, with some missing. The data show about 410,000 clones, with roughly 85% seen just once and more than 1.4% held by the top ten. The sequenced sample consisted of peripheral blood. These receptors originate from a woman in her thirties with active or convalescent COVID-19.

This rearrangement joins TRBV5-6 to TRBJ1-1; TRBD1 agrees at 8 bases. V lost 0 bases and J lost 6; bases outside the gene matches: 1. In germline, CDR1 is SGHDT, CDR2 YYEEEE. The CDR3 is made up of 13 amino acids. The CDR3 spells CASSLGQGPEAFF. CDR3 bases: TGTGCCAGCAGCTTGGGACAGGGGCCTGAAGCTTTCTTT.

This clone was detected only a few times. The rearrangement uses TRBV2 and TRBJ1-2; D is ambiguous. The length of the CDR3 is 14 residues. Deletions cut 8 bases from V and 4 bases from J, with 17 bases between. CDR1 is SNHLY and CDR2 is FYNNEI in the germline V gene. The CDR3 loop reads CASCTGEFGYGYTF. In nucleotides, the CDR3 is TGTGCCAGCTGCACCGGGGAGTTTGGCTATGGCTACACCTTC.

The J gene is TRBJ1-1, the V gene TRBV2; D is perhaps TRBD1 (5 bases). V was pared by 8 bases and J by 5 bases, with 15 bases between. Germline values: CDR1 SNHLY, CDR2 FYNNEI. CDR3 size: 13 residues. The CDR3: CASGGEEGTEAFF. The CDR3 DNA follows: TGTGCCAGCGGCGGGGAGGAGGGGACTGAAGCTTTCTTT.

In its sample, this clone was seen a few times. The chain carries TRBV9 and TRBJ1-1; D is perhaps TRBD1 (5 bases). Germline CDR1 and CDR2: SGDLS and YYNGEE. The CDR3 has 15 amino acids. Trimming removed 4 bases at V and 4 bases at J, with 17 bases between. The CDR3 protein is CASSPRGGLGTEAFF. The CDR3 nucleotides are TGTGCCAGCAGCCCGCGTGGGGGACTGGGCACTGAAGCTTTCTTT.

The rearrangement uses TRBV6-2 or TRBV6-3 and TRBJ2-5, with D unresolved. The ends were cut back, 4 bases at V and 4 bases at J, with 13 bases in the middle. This CDR3 comprises 14 residues. Germline V CDR1 and CDR2: MNHEY, SVGEGT. The CDR3 loop is CASSSPSSGETQYF. In nucleotides, the CDR3 is TGTGCCAGCAGTTCCCCCTCTTCGGGAGAGACCCAGTACTTC.

The chain recombines TRBV12-3 or TRBV12-4 with TRBJ1-4; TRBD1 matches 8 bases. This CDR3 is 13 amino acids long. V lost 3 bases to trimming and J lost 11 bases; unmatched junction nucleotides: 5. Written as DNA, the CDR3 is TGTGCCAGCAGTTTTGGACAGGGCGGCAAACTGTTTTTT. Translation gives CASSFGQGGKLFF.

The rearrangement links TRBV9 to TRBJ2-1; tentative D call: TRBD2 (5 bases). This CDR3 has 13 amino acids. The V end was cut by 3 bases, the J end by 8 bases, with 12 bases between. The V gene's germline CDR1 is SGDLS and CDR2 YYNGEE. The CDR3 coding sequence is TGTGCCAGCAGCGGCCGCCTCGGGGATGAGCAGTTCTTC. This gives the protein CASSGRLGDEQFF.